This entry lists 22 T cell receptor beta chains sequenced from one sample in a study of blood T cell repertoires in COVID-19. The table came from immunoSEQ multiplex PCR; TCRdb's copy has only in-frame clones and leaves some out. The table has approximately 120,000 clones, about 81% seen once. Sequencing was done on a sample of peripheral blood. Every receptor here comes from a man aged 25 to 40 with COVID-19, enrolled during active disease.

This rearrangement joins TRBV19 to TRBJ2-3; 11 bases are a match to TRBD2. The V gene's germline CDR1 is LNHDA and CDR2 SQIVND (reference sequence). V was pared by 4 bases and J by 4 bases, with 4 bases of the junction left unmatched. CDR3 length: 15 residues. CDR3 loop: CASSTTSGAPDTQYF. The CDR3 DNA sequence: TGTGCCAGTAGTACGACTAGCGGGGCGCCAGATACGCAGTATTTT.

The J gene is TRBJ1-4, the V gene TRBV7-9; D not resolved. Germline assignment: CDR1 SEHNR and CDR2 FQNEAQ (reference sequence). This CDR3 spans 15 amino acids. V shed 5 bases and J shed 6 bases, with 16 bases lying between them. CDR3 amino acids: CASSVQSGLDEKLFF. The CDR3 bases are TGTGCCAGCAGCGTACAGTCGGGGTTGGATGAAAAACTGTTTTTT.

This chain links TRBV3-1 (or the pseudogene TRBV3-2) with TRBJ2-3; D not certain. This CDR3 region has 16 residues. Germline loops: CDR1 LGHDT, CDR2 YNNKEL (reference sequence). V was shortened by 0 bases and J by 3 bases, with 13 bases between the two germline ends. The CDR3 protein is CASSQDRNYPTDTQYF. CDR3 DNA sequence: TGTGCCAGCAGCCAAGATCGTAACTACCCTACAGATACGCAGTATTTT.

The V call is TRBV6-5, the J call TRBJ1-3; a possible D gene is TRBD1 (6 bases). Trimming stripped 7 bases from V and 2 bases from J, with 12 bases between. Germline V CDR1 and CDR2: MNHEY, SVGAGI. The CDR3 has 14 residues. The CDR3 sequence: CASMTQGTGNTIYF. The DNA of the CDR3 is TGTGCCAGCATGACACAGGGTACTGGAAACACCATATATTTT.

This chain uses TRBV28 with TRBJ2-7; D remains unclear. In germline, CDR1 is MDHEN, CDR2 SYDVKM. The CDR3 length is 11 residues. V lost 5 bases and J lost 3, with 5 bases in between. The DNA of the CDR3 is TGTGCCAGCAGTCGACACTACGAGCAGTACTTC. Translated, it gives CASSRHYEQYF.

The rearrangement links TRBV9 to TRBJ2-7, with TRBD1 as a possible D gene (6 bases). Germline V lookup: CDR1 SGDLS, CDR2 YYNGEE. Trimming pared 0 bases from V and 3 bases from J, leaving 7 bases between. The CDR3 length is 13 residues. The CDR3 loop is CASSVGDNYEQYF. CDR3 nucleotide sequence: TGTGCCAGCAGCGTAGGGGACAACTACGAGCAGTACTTC.

For the CDR3, the DNA is TGTGCCAGCAGCCCACTGGTAAACTATGGCTACACCTTC. Its protein product is CASSPLVNYGYTF. J is TRBJ1-2 and V is TRBV7-9; D is uncertain. The CDR3 extends over 13 amino acids. V was pared by 5 bases and J by 2 bases, with 9 bases between. The germline V gene has CDR1 SEHNR and CDR2 FQNEAQ (reference sequence).

The J gene is TRBJ2-5, the V gene TRBV10-3; perhaps TRBD1 as D (6 bases). The CDR3 is 14 amino acids. Trimming cost V 4 bases and J 3 bases, with 12 bases left between them. Germline CDR1 and CDR2: ENHRY and SYGVKD. DNA of the CDR3: TGTGCCATCAGTGGAGGGGGATCCGAAGAGACCCAGTACTTC. Translation: CAISGGGSEETQYF.

The genes are TRBV2 and TRBJ2-5; weak D call: TRBD2 (6 bases). The V end was cut by 2 bases, the J end by 3 bases, with 13 bases between. The CDR3 is 15 residues long. CDR1 is SNHLY and CDR2 is FYNNEI in the germline V gene. CDR3 sequence reads: CASSELRGVEETQYF. For the CDR3, the DNA is TGTGCCAGCAGTGAATTGCGGGGAGTGGAAGAGACCCAGTACTTC.

J is TRBJ2-1 and V is TRBV11-3; perhaps TRBD1 as D (6 bases). There are 14 residues in the CDR3. The V gene lost 7 bases and the J gene lost 5 bases, with 15 bases spanning the gap. Germline CDR1 SGHNT, CDR2 YENEEA. CDR3 residues: CASTLQGTNNEQFF. The DNA of the CDR3 is TGTGCCAGCACCCTGCAGGGGACGAACAATGAGCAGTTCTTC. Combining the CDR3 with reference TRBV11-3 and TRBJ2-1 gives the whole variable domain EAGVVQSPRYKIIEKKQPVAFWCNPISGHNTLYWYLQNLGQGPELLIRYENEEAVDDSQLPKDRFSAERLKGVDSTLKIQPAELGDSAVYLCASTLQGTNNEQFFGPGTRLTVL.

Concerning this clone itself: Other nucleotide sequences from this sample produce the same CDR3. This rearrangement joins TRBV28 to TRBJ1-5; the match to TRBD1 covers 7 bases. V shed 6 bases, J shed 4 bases, and the junction held 6 bases outside the gene matches. CDR3 size: 14 residues. Germline V gene data show CDR1 as MDHEN and CDR2 as SYDVKM. The CDR3 sequence is CASSRDSPNQPQHF. CDR3 nucleotide sequence: TGTGCCAGCAGCCGGGACAGTCCAAATCAGCCCCAGCATTTT.

The J gene is TRBJ2-2, the V gene TRBV27; D might be TRBD1 (6 bases). V lost 0 bases and J lost 4, with 15 bases in between. The CDR3 is made up of 17 amino acids. Per the germline V gene, CDR1 is MNHEY and CDR2 is SMNVEV (reference sequence). Here the CDR3 reads CASSLSVTGSSTGELFF. CDR3 DNA: TGTGCCAGCAGTTTATCGGTTACAGGGTCGAGCACCGGGGAGCTGTTTTTT.

This chain joins TRBV20-1 and TRBJ2-5; D call uncertain. The germline V gene encodes CDR1 DFQATT and CDR2 SNEGSKA (reference sequence). This CDR3 region has 11 residues. Trimming removed 5 bases at V and 0 bases at J, with 4 bases between. The CDR3 DNA reads TGCAGTGCTCAATACCAAGAGACCCAGTACTTC. This encodes CSAQYQETQYF.

CDR3 DNA sequence: TGTGCCAGCAGCTCACGGACAGAGACTTACAATGAGCAGTTCTTC. Protein sequence: CASSSRTETYNEQFF. The V and J genes are TRBV7-2 and TRBJ2-1, with D perhaps matching TRBD1 (6 bases). Germline V gene data show CDR1 as SGHTA and CDR2 as FQGNSA. Trimming stripped 4 bases from V and 4 bases from J, with 14 bases between. This CDR3 contains 15 residues.

The chain combines TRBV5-1 with TRBJ2-1; 13 bases align to TRBD2. Unmatched junction bases numbered 4, after V lost 4 bases and J lost 3 bases. The CDR3 spans 16 residues. In germline, CDR1 is SGHRS, CDR2 YFSETQ. CDR3 sequence (DNA): TGCGCCAGCAGCGGGGGGACTAGCGGGAACTACAATGAGCAGTTCTTC. Amino acid sequence: CASSGGTSGNYNEQFF.

This clone has a handful of counts. This sequence joins TRBV7-7 and TRBJ2-3; D uncertain. Deletions cut 0 bases from V and 3 bases from J, with 4 bases between. Looked up from germline, CDR1 is SSHAT and CDR2 is FNYEAQ (reference sequence). CDR3 length: 13 residues. CDR3 nucleotide sequence: TGTGCCAGCAGCTTAGCAGAGACAGATACGCAGTATTTT. Its protein is CASSLAETDTQYF.

This rearrangement joins TRBV27 to TRBJ1-2, with no clear D. The CDR3 has 14 amino acids. The germline gives CDR1 MNHEY, CDR2 SMNVEV (reference sequence). V lost 2 bases and J 5 bases, leaving 12 bases between the germline ends. The CDR3 DNA follows: TGTGCCAGCAGTTTACGAGGAGCCGCTTATGGCTACACCTTC. Protein product: CASSLRGAAYGYTF.

The rearrangement joins TRBV6-1 to TRBJ1-1; D not resolved. Germline V gene lookup returns CDR1 MNHNS and CDR2 SASEGT. V dropped 2 bases and J dropped 1 base, with 5 bases sitting between them. This CDR3 has 13 amino acids. CDR3 in DNA: TGTGCCAGCAGTGAACTCAGGAACACTGAAGCTTTCTTT. Encoded protein: CASSELRNTEAFF.

This clone has a single count. The chain carries TRBV7-8 and TRBJ1-2; 7 bases align to TRBD1. Per the germline V gene, CDR1 is SGHVS and CDR2 is FQNEAQ. The V and J ends lost 1 base and 8 bases, in that order; junction bases with no gene match: 1. The CDR3 consists of 12 residues. As DNA, the CDR3 is TGTGCCAGCAGCTTAGGACAGGGCGGCTACACCTTC. Translating gives CASSLGQGGYTF.

This chain connects TRBV11-3 to TRBJ1-1; the D gene is possibly TRBD1 (5 bases). Germline CDR1 reads SGHNT; CDR2 reads YENEEA. The CDR3 consists of 14 residues. Trimming took off 5 bases at V and 4 bases at J, with 14 bases between the two ends. The CDR3 sequence is CASSARGGLTEAFF. CDR3 DNA: TGTGCCAGCAGCGCCCGCGGGGGTCTCACTGAAGCTTTCTTT.

J is TRBJ1-1 and V is TRBV19, with D hard to call. The V end was cut by 3 bases, the J end by 4 bases, with 9 bases between. The length of the CDR3 is 13 residues. Germline lookup yields CDR1 LNHDA and CDR2 SQIVND (reference sequence). Written as DNA, the CDR3 is TGTGCCAGTAGTATCTCAGGCGCCACTGAAGCTTTCTTT. The encoded protein is CASSISGATEAFF.

As DNA, the CDR3 is TGTGCCAGCATCCCGGACACTTTCTCCTACGAGCAGTACTTC. Amino acids: CASIPDTFSYEQYF. The J gene is TRBJ2-7, the V gene TRBV2; a weak D match, TRBD1 (5 bases). This CDR3 has 14 amino acids. Looked up from germline, CDR1 is SNHLY and CDR2 is FYNNEI. Trimming took 7 bases from V and 0 from J, leaving 13 bases between them.